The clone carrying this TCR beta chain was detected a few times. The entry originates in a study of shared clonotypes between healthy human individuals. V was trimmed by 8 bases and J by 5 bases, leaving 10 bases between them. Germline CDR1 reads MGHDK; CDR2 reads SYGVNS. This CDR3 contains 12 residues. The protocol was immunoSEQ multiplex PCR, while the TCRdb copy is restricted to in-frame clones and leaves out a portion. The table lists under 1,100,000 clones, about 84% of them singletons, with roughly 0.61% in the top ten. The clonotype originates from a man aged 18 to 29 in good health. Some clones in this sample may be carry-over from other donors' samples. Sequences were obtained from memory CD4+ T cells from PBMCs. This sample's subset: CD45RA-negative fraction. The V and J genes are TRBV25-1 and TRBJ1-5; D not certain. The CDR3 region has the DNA TGTGCCAGCCGCAAGGGCGATCAGCCCCAGCATTTT. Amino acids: CASRKGDQPQHF.